This TCR beta chain was captured by sequencing in a study of monozygotic twins with inflammatory bowel disease. Overall study findings and caveats: Twins with IBD were found to have lower TCRbeta diversity (inverse Simpson) than healthy co-twins.

From germline, CDR1 is SGHRS and CDR2 YFSETQ. CDR3 size: 16 residues. Comments on this clonotype: Its antigen is undetermined.

Per TCR library, 3500 ng of total RNA was used. TCRdb re-called the 5' RACE reads and catalogs CDR3 proteins one per entry, DNA excluded. Across 150,000 to 200,000 distinct CDR3 sequences, the top ten clones capture about 8% of the sample. The rearrangement links TRBV5-1 to TRBJ2-2; without DNA, the TCRdb call of TRBD2 cannot be checked. The source of this sequence is a human donor with ulcerative colitis or Crohn's disease, or a healthy co-twin of an affected twin (not recorded which). Sequenced sample: blood. CDR3 sequence reads: CASSLLAEKNTGELFF. Full variable domain (rest looked up from reference TRBV5-1 and TRBJ2-2): KAGVTQTPRYLIKTRGQQVTLSCSPISGHRSVSWYQQTPGQGLQFLFEYFSETQRNKGNFPGRFSGRQFSNSRSEMNVSTLELGDSALYLCASSLLAEKNTGELFFGEGSRLTVL.